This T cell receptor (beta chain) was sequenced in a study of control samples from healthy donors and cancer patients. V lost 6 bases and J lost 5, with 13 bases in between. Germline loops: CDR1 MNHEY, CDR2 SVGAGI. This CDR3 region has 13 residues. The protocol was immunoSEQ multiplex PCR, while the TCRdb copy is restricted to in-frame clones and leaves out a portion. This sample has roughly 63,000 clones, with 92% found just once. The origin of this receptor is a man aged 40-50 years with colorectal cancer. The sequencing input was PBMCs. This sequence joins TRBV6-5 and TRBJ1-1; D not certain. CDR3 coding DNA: TGTGCCAGCAGCCAACTACGCCGGACTGAAGCTTTCTTT. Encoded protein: CASSQLRRTEAFF.